These 4 T cell receptor beta chains came from one sample sequenced in a study of cytomegalovirus exposure and HLA in healthy donors. TCRdb keeps only in-frame clones here, not all; method: immunoSEQ multiplex PCR. The data contain around 130,000 clones, about nine tenths of them singletons. The material sequenced was PBMCs. These receptors all come from a man younger than 45 in good health and CMV-seronegative.

The chain has TRBV27 and TRBJ2-2; 7 nucleotides align to TRBD1. In germline, CDR1 is MNHEY, CDR2 SMNVEV (reference sequence). There are 16 residues in the CDR3. The ends lost 4 bases at V and 5 bases at J; junction bases unmatched: 10. The CDR3 here is CASSSPGRGRTGELFF. The CDR3 DNA reads TGTGCCAGCAGTTCTCCCGGAAGGGGGCGGACCGGGGAGCTGTTTTTT.

This chain connects TRBV27 to TRBJ2-2; 7 bases line up with TRBD1. The CDR3 extends over 16 amino acids. The germline V gene encodes CDR1 MNHEY and CDR2 SMNVEV (reference sequence). Germline trimming cut 1 base from V and 6 bases from J; bases unmatched to any gene: 8. CDR3: CASSLFSQGRAGELFF. Written as DNA, the CDR3 is TGTGCCAGCAGTTTATTTTCACAGGGGAGAGCCGGGGAGCTGTTTTTT.

Only a few counts were recorded for this clone. This chain uses TRBV10-3 with TRBJ1-5; no clear D. Trimming took off 1 base at V and 3 bases at J, with 7 bases between the two ends. The CDR3 has 14 residues. CDR1 ENHRY and CDR2 SYGVKD come from the germline V gene. The CDR3 here is CAISEFGLNQPQHF. The CDR3 bases are TGTGCCATCAGTGAGTTTGGCCTCAATCAGCCCCAGCATTTT.

The V call is TRBV5-8, the J call TRBJ2-7, with 10 nucleotides matching TRBD1. CDR1 SGHTS and CDR2 YDEGEE come from the germline V gene. V dropped 4 bases and J dropped 3; count of bases not matched to a gene: 1. The CDR3 totals 13 residues. In DNA, the CDR3 is TGTGCCAGCAGCCGGGACAGGGGCTACGAGCAGTACTTC. Encoded protein: CASSRDRGYEQYF.